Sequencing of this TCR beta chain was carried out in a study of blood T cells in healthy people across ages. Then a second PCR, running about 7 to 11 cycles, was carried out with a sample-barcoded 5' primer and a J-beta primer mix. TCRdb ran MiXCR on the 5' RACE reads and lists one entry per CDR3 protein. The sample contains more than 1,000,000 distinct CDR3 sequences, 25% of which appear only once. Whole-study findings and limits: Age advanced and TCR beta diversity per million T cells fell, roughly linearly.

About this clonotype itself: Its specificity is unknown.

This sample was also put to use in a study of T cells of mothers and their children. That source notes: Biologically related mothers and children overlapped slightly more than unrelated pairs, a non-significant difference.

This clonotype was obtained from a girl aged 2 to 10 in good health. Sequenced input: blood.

The CDR3 nucleotides read TGTGCCAGCAGTTCCAGGGACCTCGAGGCGGGGTACAATGAGCAGTTCTTC. Protein sequence: CASSSRDLEAGYNEQFF. The chain uses TRBV5-5 and TRBJ2-5, with D possibly TRBD2 on 6 matching bases. Near its end, the DNA agrees better with TRBJ2-1, so the J call may be wrong. The CDR3 loop spans 17 amino acids. Germline CDR1 is SGHKS and CDR2 is YYEKEE (reference sequence).